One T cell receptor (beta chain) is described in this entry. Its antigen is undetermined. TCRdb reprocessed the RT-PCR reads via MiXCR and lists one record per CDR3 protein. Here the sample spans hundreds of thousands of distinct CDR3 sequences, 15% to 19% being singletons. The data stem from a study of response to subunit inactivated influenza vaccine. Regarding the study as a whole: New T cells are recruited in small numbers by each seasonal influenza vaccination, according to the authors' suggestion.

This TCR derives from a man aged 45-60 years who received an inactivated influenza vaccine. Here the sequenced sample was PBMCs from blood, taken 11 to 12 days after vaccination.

In DNA, the CDR3 is TGCAGTGCTAGAGTTGGGGCCTCCTACGAGCAGTACTTC. It encodes CSARVGASYEQYF. The gene calls are TRBV20-1 and TRBJ2-7, with D possibly TRBD1 on 5 matching bases. V was clipped by 1 base and J by 0 bases, with 7 bases between them. The CDR3 covers 13 residues. Germline assignment: CDR1 DFQATT and CDR2 SNEGSKA (reference sequence).